The next 18 T cell receptor beta chains were all read from a single sample in a study of T cell responses to AZD1222 COVID-19 vaccine. Here immunoSEQ multiplex PCR was the method, and the copy in TCRdb shows in-frame clones only, minus some. Of 80,000 to 90,000 clones in the sample, around nine tenths were seen once. The material was peripheral blood, obtained on day 0 of MenACWY control vaccination. These receptors were taken from an adult in good health.

The chain uses TRBV29-1 and TRBJ1-1; D not certain. The length of the CDR3 is 12 residues. V lost 6 bases and J lost 4, with 12 bases in between. The V gene's germline CDR1 is SQVTM and CDR2 ANQGSEA. The CDR3 region has the DNA TGCAGCGTCAGGACCGGGATCACTGAAGCTTTCTTT. Its translation is CSVRTGITEAFF.

In its sample, this clone was seen once. The chain recombines TRBV2 with TRBJ1-5, with 8 bases identical to TRBD1. The J segment lost 5 bases and the V segment lost 1 base, leaving 1 base of the junction unmatched. Germline loops: CDR1 SNHLY, CDR2 FYNNEI. The CDR3 length is 14 residues. CDR3 protein: CASSEGTGYQPQHF. DNA for the CDR3: TGTGCCAGCAGTGAAGGGACAGGGTATCAGCCCCAGCATTTT.

This chain connects TRBV20-1 to TRBJ1-1, with D hard to call. Germline loops: CDR1 DFQATT, CDR2 SNEGSKA (reference sequence). This CDR3 is built from 11 residues. CDR3 protein: CSVGFDTEAFF. CDR3 DNA: TGCAGCGTAGGGTTCGACACTGAAGCTTTCTTT.

V and J are TRBV18 and TRBJ1-2, with TRBD1 identical over 8 bases. Germline lookup yields CDR1 KGHSH and CDR2 LQKENI. This CDR3 has 15 residues. The junction had 6 bases not matched to a gene; V was cut back by 2 bases and J by 4 bases. CDR3 sequence (DNA): TGTGCCAGCTCACCAGGGGCGGGACAGGTCTATGGCTACACCTTC. Protein: CASSPGAGQVYGYTF.

This clone was detected only once. The chain joins TRBV11-1 to TRBJ1-1; D is unresolved. The germline V gene encodes CDR1 SGHAT and CDR2 FQDESV (reference sequence). CDR3 length: 12 residues. V lost 4 bases and J lost 5, with 8 bases in between. The CDR3 here is CASSSGRTEAFF. Here the CDR3 DNA reads TGTGCCAGCAGCTCCGGCCGGACTGAAGCTTTCTTT.

The chain joins TRBV3-1 (or the pseudogene TRBV3-2) to TRBJ2-7, with a weak D call TRBD1 (5 bases). Trimming removed 1 base at V and 4 bases at J, with 11 bases between. Germline CDR1 and CDR2: LGHDT and YNNKEL (reference sequence). This CDR3 comprises 14 residues. CDR3 nucleotides: TGTGCCAGCAGCCAAGGGGGCTGGGCATACGAGCAGTACTTC. Protein product: CASSQGGWAYEQYF.

This rearrangement joins TRBV12-3 or TRBV12-4 to TRBJ1-2, with D hard to call. CDR3 length: 12 amino acids. V dropped 3 bases and J dropped 4 bases, with 6 bases sitting between them. The CDR3 protein is CASSLGSYGYTF. The DNA of the CDR3 is TGTGCCAGCAGTTTGGGATCCTATGGCTACACCTTC.

V is TRBV19 and J is TRBJ2-3, with a possible D match to TRBD2 (6 bases). V was cut by 10 bases and J by 2 bases, with 19 bases left in between. The CDR3 is 15 residues long. Germline V CDR1 and CDR2: LNHDA, SQIVND (reference sequence). The CDR3 DNA reads as TGTGCCACGGAGATCCGGGAGTCGGACACAGATACGCAGTATTTT. Amino acids: CATEIRESDTDTQYF. The variable domain in full, with the rest retrieved from reference TRBV19 and TRBJ2-3, is DGGITQSPKYLFRKEGQNVTLSCEQNLNHDAMYWYRQDPGQGLRLIYYSQIVNDFQKGDIAEGYSVSREKKESFPLTVTSAQKNPTAFYLCATEIRESDTDTQYFGPGTRLTVL.

The rearrangement uses TRBV5-1 and TRBJ1-2; 9 positions match TRBD1. Germline CDR1 SGHRS, CDR2 YFSETQ. The J segment lost 7 bases and the V segment lost 2 bases, leaving 9 bases of the junction unmatched. This CDR3 is built from 15 residues. The CDR3 nucleotides read TGCGCCAGCAGCTTCCAGGACAGGGGTTTATCTGGCTACACCTTC. Its translation is CASSFQDRGLSGYTF.

The rearrangement uses TRBV12-3 or TRBV12-4 and TRBJ1-1, with no clear D. V was shortened by 6 bases and J by 5 bases, with 13 bases between the two germline ends. CDR3 size: 13 residues. CDR3 residues: CASRSSEGTEAFF. The CDR3 nucleotides are TGTGCCAGCAGGAGCTCGGAGGGAACTGAAGCTTTCTTT.

CDR3: CASSVLQTVSYGYTF. CDR3 coding DNA: TGTGCCAGCAGTGTACTCCAGACAGTTTCGTATGGCTACACCTTC. This chain uses TRBV2 with TRBJ1-2, with TRBD1 as a possible D gene (5 bases). Trimming removed 4 bases at V and 5 bases at J, with 17 bases between. Germline V lookup: CDR1 SNHLY, CDR2 FYNNEI. The CDR3 totals 15 residues. Based on the CDR3 plus reference TRBV2 and TRBJ1-2, the full variable domain is EPEVTQTPSHQVTQMGQEVILRCVPISNHLYFYWYRQILGQKVEFLVSFYNNEISEKSEIFDDQFSVERPDGSNFTLKIRSTKLEDSAMYFCASSVLQTVSYGYTFGSGTRLTVV.

V is TRBV28 and J is TRBJ2-2; no definite D call. Trimming stripped 5 bases from V and 6 bases from J, with 7 bases between. This CDR3 is 12 amino acids long. The germline gives CDR1 MDHEN, CDR2 SYDVKM. The CDR3 bases are TGTGCCAGCAGTCCCGGAGCCGGGGAGCTGTTTTTT. It specifies CASSPGAGELFF. The variable domain in full, completed from reference TRBV28 and TRBJ2-2, reads DVKVTQSSRYLVKRTGEKVFLECVQDMDHENMFWYRQDPGLGLRLIYFSYDVKMKEKGDIPEGYSVSREKKERFSLILESASTNQTSMYLCASSPGAGELFFGEGSRLTVL.

The genes are TRBV6-5 and TRBJ2-7; 9 bases are a match to TRBD2. CDR3 size: 13 residues. Germline V gene lookup returns CDR1 MNHEY and CDR2 SVGAGI. The V gene end was trimmed by 6 bases and the J gene end by 6 bases; junction bases not matched to a gene: 6. The CDR3 nucleotides are TGTGCCAGCAGAACAAGCGGGAGGAGCGAGCAGTACTTC. Translating it yields CASRTSGRSEQYF.

The rearrangement joins TRBV25-1 to TRBJ2-1; TRBD2 matches 11 bases. There are 16 residues in the CDR3. The V gene end was trimmed by 6 bases and the J gene end by 6 bases; junction bases not matched to a gene: 10. From germline, CDR1 is MGHDK and CDR2 SYGVNS. The CDR3 region is CASSQTGLAGGNEQFF. CDR3 in DNA: TGTGCCAGCAGCCAGACCGGGCTAGCGGGGGGCAATGAGCAGTTCTTC.

The J gene is TRBJ2-1, the V gene TRBV27, with D perhaps being TRBD1 or TRBD2 (5 bases each). The germline V gene has CDR1 MNHEY and CDR2 SMNVEV (reference sequence). CDR3 length equals 15 residues. The ends were cut back, 3 bases at V and 7 bases at J, with 16 bases in the middle. The CDR3 DNA reads TGTGCCAGCAGTTTTATGGGGACCGAGTATAATGAGCAGTTCTTC. Amino acids: CASSFMGTEYNEQFF.

The DNA for the CDR3 is TGTGCCAGCAGCCAACTGAGCAGAGAGTTTAAGAGCTCTGAAGCTTTCTTT. This gives the protein CASSQLSREFKSSEAFF. The rearrangement uses TRBV14 and TRBJ1-1; D call uncertain. Germline-derived CDR1 and CDR2 are SGHDN and FVKESK. The CDR3 sequence is 17 residues long. The V end lost 2 bases, the J end lost 6 bases, and 22 bases lay between the germline ends.

This clone showed up just a few times. CDR3 coding DNA: TGTGCCAGCAGCTTAGGACAGGGAAGTTCTACCGGGGAGCTGTTTTTT. It is translated as CASSLGQGSSTGELFF. The chain joins TRBV11-3 to TRBJ2-2; TRBD1 matches 7 bases. This CDR3 spans 16 amino acids. The ends lost 1 base at V and 5 bases at J; junction bases unmatched: 7. Germline CDR1 is SGHNT and CDR2 is YENEEA.

The CDR3, as DNA: TGTGCCAGCAGCGCGCGGGGGGACACTGAAGCTTTCTTT. The encoded protein is CASSARGDTEAFF. The rearrangement joins TRBV3-1 (or the pseudogene TRBV3-2) to TRBJ1-1, with D tentatively TRBD1 (5 bases). The germline V and J ends were trimmed by 5 bases and 3 bases, with 10 bases remaining between them. The CDR3 totals 13 residues. The germline gives CDR1 LGHDT, CDR2 YNNKEL (reference sequence).